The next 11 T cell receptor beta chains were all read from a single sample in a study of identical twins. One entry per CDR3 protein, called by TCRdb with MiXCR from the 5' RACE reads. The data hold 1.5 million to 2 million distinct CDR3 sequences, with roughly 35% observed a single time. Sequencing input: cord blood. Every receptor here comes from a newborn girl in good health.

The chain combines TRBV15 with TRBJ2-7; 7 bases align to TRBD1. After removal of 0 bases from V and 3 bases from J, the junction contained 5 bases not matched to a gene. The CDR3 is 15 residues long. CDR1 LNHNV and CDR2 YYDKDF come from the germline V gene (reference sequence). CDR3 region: CATSRDPRTGYEQYF. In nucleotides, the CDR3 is TGTGCCACCAGCAGAGATCCCAGGACAGGCTACGAGCAGTACTTC.

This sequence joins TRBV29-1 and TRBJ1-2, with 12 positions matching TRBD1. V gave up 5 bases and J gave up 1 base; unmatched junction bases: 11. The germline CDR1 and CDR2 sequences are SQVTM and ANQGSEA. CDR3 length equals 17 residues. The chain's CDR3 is CSVYAGTGGEGNYGYTF. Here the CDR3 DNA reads TGCAGCGTTTATGCCGGGACAGGGGGCGAAGGTAACTATGGCTACACCTTC.

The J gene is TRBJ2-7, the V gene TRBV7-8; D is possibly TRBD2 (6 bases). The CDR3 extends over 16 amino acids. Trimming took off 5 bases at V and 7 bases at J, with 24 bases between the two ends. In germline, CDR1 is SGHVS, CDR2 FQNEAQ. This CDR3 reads CASSPMFGLTQYEQYF. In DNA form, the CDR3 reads TGTGCCAGCAGCCCCATGTTCGGACTAACCCAATATGAGCAGTACTTC.

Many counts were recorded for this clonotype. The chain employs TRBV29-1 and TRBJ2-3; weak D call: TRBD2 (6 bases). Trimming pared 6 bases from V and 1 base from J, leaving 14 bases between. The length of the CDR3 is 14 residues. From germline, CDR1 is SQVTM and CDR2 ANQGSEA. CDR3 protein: CSVATSRRTDTQYF. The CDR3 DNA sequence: TGCAGCGTCGCCACTAGCAGACGCACAGATACGCAGTATTTT.

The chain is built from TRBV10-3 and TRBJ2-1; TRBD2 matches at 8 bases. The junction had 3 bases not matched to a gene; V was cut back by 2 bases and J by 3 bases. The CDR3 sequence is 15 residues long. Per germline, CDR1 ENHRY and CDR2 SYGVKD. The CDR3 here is CAISETSGLYNEQFF. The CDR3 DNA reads TGTGCCATCAGTGAGACTAGCGGTCTCTACAATGAGCAGTTCTTC.

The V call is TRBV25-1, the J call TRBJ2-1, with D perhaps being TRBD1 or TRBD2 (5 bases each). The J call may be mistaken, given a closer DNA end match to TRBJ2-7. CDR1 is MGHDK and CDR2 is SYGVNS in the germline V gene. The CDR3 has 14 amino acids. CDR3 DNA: TGTGCCAGCAGTGAGGGGGATTCCTTCAATGAGCAGTACTTC. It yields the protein CASSEGDSFNEQYF.

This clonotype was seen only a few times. CDR3 protein: CASSLAQGQGTQYF. CDR3 coding DNA: TGTGCCAGCAGCTTAGCGCAGGGTCAGGGGACGCAGTATTTT. The chain joins TRBV7-2 to TRBJ2-3; tentative D call: TRBD1 (6 bases). Per germline, CDR1 SGHTA and CDR2 FQGNSA. This CDR3 spans 14 amino acids. The V end was cut by 0 bases, the J end by 9 bases, with 13 bases between.

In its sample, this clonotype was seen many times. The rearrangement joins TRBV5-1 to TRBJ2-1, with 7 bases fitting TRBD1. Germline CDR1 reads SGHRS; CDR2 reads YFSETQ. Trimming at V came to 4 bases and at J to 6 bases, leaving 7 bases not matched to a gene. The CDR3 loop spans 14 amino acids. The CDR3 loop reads CASSHKNRGNEQFF. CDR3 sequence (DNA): TGCGCCAGCAGCCATAAGAACAGGGGCAATGAGCAGTTCTTC.

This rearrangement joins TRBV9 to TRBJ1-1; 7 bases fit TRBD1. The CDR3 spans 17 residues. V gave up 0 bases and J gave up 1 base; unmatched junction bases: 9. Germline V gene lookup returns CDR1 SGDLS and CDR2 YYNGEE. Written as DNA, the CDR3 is TGTGCCAGCAGCGTAGCTCTGGGACAGATACCGAACACTGAAGCTTTCTTT. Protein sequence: CASSVALGQIPNTEAFF.

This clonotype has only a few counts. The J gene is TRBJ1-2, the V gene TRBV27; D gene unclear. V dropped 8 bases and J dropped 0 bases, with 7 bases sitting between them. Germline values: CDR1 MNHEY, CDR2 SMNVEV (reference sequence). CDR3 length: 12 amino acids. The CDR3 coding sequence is TGTGCCAGCTCGGACCCTAACTATGGCTACACCTTC. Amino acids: CASSDPNYGYTF.

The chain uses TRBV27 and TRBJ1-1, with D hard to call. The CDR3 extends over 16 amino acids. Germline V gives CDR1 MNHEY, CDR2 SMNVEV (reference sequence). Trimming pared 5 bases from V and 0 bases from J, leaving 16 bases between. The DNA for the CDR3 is TGTGCCAGCAGTACCGCCCTTACAAACCTGAACACTGAAGCTTTCTTT. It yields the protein CASSTALTNLNTEAFF.